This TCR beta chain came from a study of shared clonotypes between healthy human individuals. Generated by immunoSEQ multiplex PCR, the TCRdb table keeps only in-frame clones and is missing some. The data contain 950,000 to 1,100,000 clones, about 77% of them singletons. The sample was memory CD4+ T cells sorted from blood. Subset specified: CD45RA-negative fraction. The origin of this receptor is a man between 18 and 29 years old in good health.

Here the CDR3 DNA reads TGCGCCAGCAGCCCTAGTCCGGGTAACTATGGCTACACCTTC. Translation gives CASSPSPGNYGYTF. This chain connects TRBV5-1 to TRBJ1-2, with D unclear. Germline V gene data show CDR1 as SGHRS and CDR2 as YFSETQ. Trimming removed 4 bases at V and 1 base at J, with 11 bases between. CDR3 size: 14 residues.